A selection of T cell receptor beta chains follows, all from one sample in a study of blood T cell repertoires in COVID-19. Measured with immunoSEQ multiplex PCR; TCRdb has only the in-frame clones, and not every one. The sample has tens of thousands of clones, about three quarters seen once. The specimen was peripheral blood. These receptors all stem from a human donor with active or convalescent COVID-19. The donor label of this sample is uncertain. The CDR3 runs from the conserved cysteine through the conserved F or W. D genes are given only for firm matches. A clone size is listed for some rows: how often the clone was seen (once, few, many), or a class if it is expanded.

abundance	v_gene	j_gene	d_gene	CDR3aa	CDR3nt
.	TRBV27	TRBJ2-2	.	CASRRQRQAGELFF	TGTGCCAGTCGGAGGCAGCGGCAAGCCGGGGAGCTGTTTTTT
once	TRBV6-2/TRBV6-3	TRBJ2-2	TRBD2	CASSYTGGPSGELFF	TGTGCCAGCAGTTACACGGGAGGGCCTTCCGGGGAGCTGTTTTTT
.	TRBV9	TRBJ2-5	TRBD2	CASSLSGSQETQYF	TGTGCCAGCAGTCTTAGCGGGTCACAAGAGACCCAGTACTTC
.	TRBV7-2	TRBJ2-1	TRBD1	CASSFGQGTYNEQFF	TGTGCCAGCAGCTTCGGACAGGGGACTTACAATGAGCAGTTCTTC
.	TRBV6-2/TRBV6-3	TRBJ1-1	TRBD1	CASSTYGQGTEAFF	TGTGCCAGCAGTACCTACGGACAGGGCACTGAAGCTTTCTTT
.	TRBV18	TRBJ2-5	.	CASSSGETQYF	TGTGCCAGCTCATCGGGGGAGACCCAGTACTTC
few	TRBV11-2	TRBJ1-1	.	CASSLSRGGGAFF	TGTGCCAGCAGCTTAAGCAGGGGCGGTGGGGCTTTCTTT
.	TRBV5-4	TRBJ2-1	TRBD2	CASSISSGRRLSEQFF	TGTGCCAGCAGCATTAGTAGCGGGAGAAGGCTGAGTGAGCAGTTCTTC
.	TRBV28	TRBJ1-6	TRBD1	CASSSSGQGTSPLHF	TGTGCCAGCAGTTCATCGGGACAGGGGACTTCACCCCTCCACTTT
once	TRBV6-1	TRBJ2-7	.	CASSEAQGRNILYEQYF	TGTGCCAGCAGTGAAGCGCAAGGGAGAAATATCCTCTACGAGCAGTACTTC
.	TRBV7-2	TRBJ2-1	TRBD2	CASSLVAGADNEQFF	TGTGCCAGCAGCTTAGTGGCGGGAGCGGATAATGAGCAGTTCTTC
.	TRBV29-1	TRBJ2-4	.	CSVKQGSKNIQYF	TGCAGCGTGAAACAGGGATCCAAAAACATTCAGTACTTC
once	TRBV27	TRBJ2-7	TRBD2	CASSSRGRGYEQYF	TGTGCCAGCAGTTCAAGAGGGAGGGGTTACGAGCAGTACTTC
few	TRBV5-4	TRBJ2-5	.	CASNLRGETQYF	TGTGCCAGCAACCTTCGGGGGGAGACCCAGTACTTC
large	TRBV29-1	TRBJ1-3	.	CSVEGGNGNTIYF	TGCAGCGTTGAGGGGGGGAATGGAAACACCATATATTTT
.	TRBV2	TRBJ2-7	.	CASSESVLSSYEQYF	TGTGCCAGCAGTGAATCGGTCTTAAGCTCCTACGAGCAGTACTTC
few	TRBV5-6	TRBJ1-3	.	CASSLWGLGNTIYF	TGTGCCAGCAGCTTGTGGGGGCTCGGAAACACCATATATTTT
.	TRBV7-3	TRBJ2-3	.	CASSSAGPTDTQYF	TGTGCCAGCAGCTCCGCGGGGCCCACAGATACGCAGTATTTT
.	TRBV3-1/TRBV3-2	TRBJ2-1	.	CASSPTGREQFF	TGTGCCAGCAGCCCTACTGGGAGGGAGCAGTTCTTC
once	TRBV7-6	TRBJ2-1	TRBD1	CASSVPDREFF	TGTGCCAGCAGCGTCCCAGACAGGGAGTTCTTC
.	TRBV12-3/TRBV12-4	TRBJ2-1	TRBD2	CASVRGTNNEQFF	TGTGCCAGCGTCCGGGGGACTAACAATGAGCAGTTCTTC
few	TRBV7-2	TRBJ1-6	.	CASSLFPVPRYSPLHF	TGTGCCAGCAGCTTATTTCCGGTTCCGAGATATTCACCCCTCCACTTT
.	TRBV18	TRBJ2-1	TRBD1	CASSPTRGQVSSYNEQFF	TGTGCCAGCTCACCTACGCGAGGACAGGTGAGCTCCTACAATGAGCAGTTCTTC
.	TRBV30	TRBJ2-5	TRBD2	CAWVWEREGLKYF	TGTGCCTGGGTTTGGGAGCGGGAGGGTCTCAAGTACTTC
.	TRBV5-1	TRBJ2-4	.	CASRDLAKNIQYF	TGCGCCAGCAGGGACTTAGCCAAAAACATTCAGTACTTC
.	TRBV2	TRBJ2-7	.	CASNGVGSYEQYF	TGTGCCAGCAACGGGGTAGGCTCCTACGAGCAGTACTTC
.	TRBV19	TRBJ1-3	TRBD1	CASTIQGTGNTIYF	TGTGCCAGTACGATACAGGGGACTGGAAACACCATATATTTT
few	TRBV6-5	TRBJ1-4	TRBD1	CASRLTGPNEKLFF	TGTGCCAGCAGATTGACAGGGCCTAATGAAAAACTGTTTTTT
.	TRBV4-3	TRBJ2-7	TRBD1	CASSQDRDSSYEQYF	TGCGCCAGCAGCCAGGACCGGGACAGCTCCTACGAGCAGTACTTC
.	TRBV4-2	TRBJ1-4	.	CASSRRLDGGVATNEKLFF	TGTGCCAGCAGCCGCCGCCTGGACGGAGGGGTTGCAACTAATGAAAAACTGTTTTTT
few	TRBV5-1	TRBJ2-3	TRBD1	CASSPGQGSTDTQYF	TGCGCCAGCAGCCCGGGACAGGGGTCCACAGATACGCAGTATTTT
.	TRBV6-2/TRBV6-3	TRBJ1-1	.	CASSFQGTNTEAFF	TGTGCCAGCAGTTTTCAGGGGACGAACACTGAAGCTTTCTTT
.	TRBV5-5	TRBJ2-1	.	CASSLGTGTSRAEQFF	TGTGCCAGCAGCTTGGGTACAGGGACCTCTAGGGCTGAGCAGTTCTTC
many	TRBV30	TRBJ1-5	.	CAWSPQGNQPQHF	TGTGCCTGGAGTCCTCAGGGGAATCAGCCCCAGCATTTT
.	TRBV9	TRBJ2-1	TRBD1	CASSPPHRGHNEQFF	TGTGCCAGCAGCCCGCCTCACAGGGGCCACAATGAGCAGTTCTTC
.	TRBV28	TRBJ1-5	TRBD1	CASSPGTGSNQPQHF	TGTGCCAGCAGTCCTGGGACAGGGAGCAATCAGCCCCAGCATTTT
.	TRBV19	TRBJ2-7	.	CASSPTPGRSNYEQYF	TGTGCCAGTAGCCCCACCCCTGGGAGGAGTAATTACGAGCAGTACTTC
few	TRBV10-2	TRBJ1-6	.	CASTGGAFLRVSPLHF	TGCGCCAGCACGGGGGGCGCTTTCCTTCGTGTTTCACCCCTCCACTTT
.	TRBV28	TRBJ2-7	TRBD1	CASRDRGGPYEQYF	TGTGCCAGCAGGGACAGGGGGGGCCCCTACGAGCAGTACTTC
.	TRBV2	TRBJ2-3	TRBD2	CASSVSGSPTQYF	TGTGCCAGCAGTGTTAGCGGGAGCCCGACGCAGTATTTT